The entry below describes one TCR beta chain. This sample was included in a study of OX40 agonist ivuxolimab in advanced cancers. Produced via immunoSEQ multiplex PCR; TCRdb's table is partial and in-frame only. The table shows 55,000 to 85,000 clones, with more than 80% occurring only once. This CDR3 has 16 residues. CDR1 is SGHRS and CDR2 is YFSETQ in the germline V gene. V gave up 1 base and J gave up 7 bases; unmatched junction bases: 10. The chain has TRBV5-1 and TRBJ2-5, with TRBD1 identical over 10 bases. The source was CD4+ or CD8+ T cells sorted from blood, collected in a trial of the OX40 agonist ivuxolimab. This TCR was recovered from an adult with an advanced solid tumor such as melanoma, head and neck, liver or kidney cancer. Here the CDR3 reads CASSLTGDRQGATQYF. The CDR3 DNA sequence: TGCGCCAGCAGCTTGACGGGGGATAGACAGGGGGCGACCCAGTACTTC. The whole variable domain, remainder taken from reference TRBV5-1 and TRBJ2-5, is KAGVTQTPRYLIKTRGQQVTLSCSPISGHRSVSWYQQTPGQGLQFLFEYFSETQRNKGNFPGRFSGRQFSNSRSEMNVSTLELGDSALYLCASSLTGDRQGATQYFGPGTRLLVL.